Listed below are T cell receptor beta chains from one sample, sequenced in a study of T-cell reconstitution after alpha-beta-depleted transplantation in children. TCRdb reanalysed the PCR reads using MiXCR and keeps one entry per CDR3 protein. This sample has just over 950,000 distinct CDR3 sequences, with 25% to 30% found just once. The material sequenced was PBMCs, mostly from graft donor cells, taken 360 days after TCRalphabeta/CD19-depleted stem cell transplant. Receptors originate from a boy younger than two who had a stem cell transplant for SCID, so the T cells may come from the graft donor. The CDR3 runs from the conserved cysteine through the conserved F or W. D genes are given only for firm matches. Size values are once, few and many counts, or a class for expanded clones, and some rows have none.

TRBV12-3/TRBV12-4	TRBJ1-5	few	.	CASSLGQTREPQHF	TGTGCCAGCAGTCTAGGACAGACGAGAGAGCCCCAGCATTTT
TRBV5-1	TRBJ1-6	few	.	CASSSRLDGNSPLHF	TGCGCCAGCAGCTCCCGACTGGATGGGAATTCACCCCTCCACTTT
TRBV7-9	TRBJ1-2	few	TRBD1	CASSFPPPGQGFYGYTF	TGTGCCAGCAGCTTTCCACCCCCGGGACAGGGCTTCTATGGCTACACCTTC
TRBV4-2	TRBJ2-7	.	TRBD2	CASSQVLSAGGEYEQYF	TGTGCCAGCAGCCAAGTCCTTTCAGCCGGGGGGGAGTACGAGCAGTACTTC
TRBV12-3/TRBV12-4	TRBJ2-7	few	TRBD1	CASSTRKQDRGAFSSYEQYF	TGTGCCAGCAGTACCCGGAAGCAGGACAGGGGGGCGTTTTCGTCCTACGAGCAGTACTTC
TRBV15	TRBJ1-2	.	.	CATSRSDYGYTF	TGTGCCACCAGCAGGTCGGACTATGGCTACACCTTC
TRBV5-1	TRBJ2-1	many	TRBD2	CASSLAAGDYNEQFF	TGCGCCAGCAGCTTGGCGGCGGGGGATTACAATGAGCAGTTCTTC
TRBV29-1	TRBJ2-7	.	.	CSAGEGYGREQYF	TGCAGCGCCGGAGAGGGTTATGGTAGGGAGCAGTACTTC
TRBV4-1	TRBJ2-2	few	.	CASSQIPATGFTGELFF	TGCGCCAGCAGCCAGATCCCCGCGACAGGATTTACCGGGGAGCTGTTTTTT
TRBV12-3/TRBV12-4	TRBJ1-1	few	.	CASSLDLIRTEAFF	TGTGCCAGCAGTTTGGACCTCATCAGGACTGAAGCTTTCTTT
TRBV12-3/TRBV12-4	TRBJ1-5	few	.	CASSFMDQPQHF	TGTGCCAGCAGTTTTATGGATCAGCCCCAGCATTTT
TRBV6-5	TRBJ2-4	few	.	CASSYRLRDIQYF	TGTGCCAGCAGTTACAGGCTTAGGGACATTCAGTACTTC
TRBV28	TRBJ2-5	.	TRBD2	CASRERGTEETQYF	TGTGCCAGCAGGGAGCGGGGGACGGAGGAGACCCAGTACTTC
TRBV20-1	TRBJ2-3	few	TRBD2	CSARREGPDTQYF	TGCAGTGCTAGGAGGGAGGGTCCAGATACGCAGTATTTT
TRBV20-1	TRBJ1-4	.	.	CSARDPGRLDEKLFF	TGCAGTGCTAGAGATCCGGGGAGGTTGGATGAAAAACTGTTTTTT
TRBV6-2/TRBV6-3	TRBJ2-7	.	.	CASLGVGTRNLYEQYF	TGTGCCAGCTTAGGAGTCGGGACCCGAAACCTCTACGAGCAGTACTTC
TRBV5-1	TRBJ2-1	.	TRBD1	CASSLFKRTGIYNEQFF	TGCGCCAGCAGCTTGTTTAAGAGGACAGGGATCTACAATGAGCAGTTCTTC
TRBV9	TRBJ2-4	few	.	CASSVGVEDLKNIQYF	TGTGCCAGCAGCGTAGGGGTCGAGGATCTGAAAAACATTCAGTACTTC
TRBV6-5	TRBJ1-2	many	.	CASSYSYRVRGYTF	TGTGCCAGCAGTTACTCCTACAGGGTACGCGGCTACACCTTC
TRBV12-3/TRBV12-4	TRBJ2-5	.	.	CASSLTRPEYQETQYF	TGTGCCAGCAGTCTTACCCGACCGGAATACCAAGAGACCCAGTACTTC
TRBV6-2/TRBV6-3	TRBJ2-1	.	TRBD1	CASSRDRGRSSYNEQFF	TGTGCCAGCAGCCGGGACAGGGGCCGGAGCTCCTACAATGAGCAGTTCTTC
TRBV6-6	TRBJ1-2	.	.	CASTLGGNGYTF	TGTGCCAGCACCCTAGGGGGGAATGGCTACACCTTC
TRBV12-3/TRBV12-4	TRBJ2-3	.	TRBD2	CASSWLAGASTDTQYF	TGTGCCAGCAGTTGGCTAGCGGGGGCTAGCACAGATACGCAGTATTTT
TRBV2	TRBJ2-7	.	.	CASSIERGQTGEQYF	TGTGCCAGCAGCATAGAACGAGGACAGACGGGTGAGCAGTACTTC
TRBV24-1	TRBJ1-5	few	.	CATSGQDYQPQHF	TGTGCCACCAGTGGACAGGACTATCAGCCCCAGCATTTT
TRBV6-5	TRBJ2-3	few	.	CASSYFRGSTDTQYF	TGTGCCAGCAGTTACTTCCGCGGAAGCACAGATACGCAGTATTTT
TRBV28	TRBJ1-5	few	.	CASSLPREYSNQPQHF	TGTGCCAGTAGTTTACCCCGGGAGTATAGCAATCAGCCCCAGCATTTT
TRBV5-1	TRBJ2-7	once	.	CASSVQPLPIYEQYF	TGCGCCAGCAGCGTTCAACCCTTGCCTATCTACGAGCAGTACTTC
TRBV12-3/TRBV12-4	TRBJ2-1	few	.	CASSPPRAYNEQFF	TGTGCCAGCAGTCCCCCCCGAGCCTACAATGAGCAGTTCTTC
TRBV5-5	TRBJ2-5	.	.	CASVLQGTLQETQYF	TGTGCCAGCGTGCTCCAGGGGACTTTGCAAGAGACCCAGTACTTC
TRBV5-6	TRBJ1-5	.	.	CASNPQGMGTQPQHF	TGTGCCAGCAACCCACAGGGTATGGGAACTCAGCCCCAGCATTTT
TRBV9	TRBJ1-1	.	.	CASSVSGGNTEAFF	TGTGCCAGCAGCGTTTCGGGGGGGAACACTGAAGCTTTCTTT
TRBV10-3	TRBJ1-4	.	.	CAISEFGLPGTNEKLFF	TGTGCCATCAGTGAATTCGGACTCCCGGGTACTAATGAAAAACTGTTTTTT
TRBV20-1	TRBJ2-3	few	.	CSARRLAYTDTQYF	TGCAGTGCTAGAAGGCTAGCGTACACAGATACGCAGTATTTT
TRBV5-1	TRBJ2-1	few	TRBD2	CASSEGTSGMNEQFF	TGCGCCAGCAGTGAGGGGACTAGCGGGATGAATGAGCAGTTCTTC
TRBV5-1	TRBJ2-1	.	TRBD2	CASSSAGTSGGVNEQFF	TGCGCCAGCAGCTCGGCCGGGACTAGCGGGGGGGTAAATGAGCAGTTCTTC
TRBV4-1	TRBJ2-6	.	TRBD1	CASSQERGPGANVLTF	TGCGCCAGCAGCCAAGAGAGGGGGCCTGGGGCCAACGTCCTGACTTTC
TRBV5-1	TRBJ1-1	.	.	CASSPIGGRATEAFF	TGCGCCAGCAGCCCCATTGGGGGGAGGGCCACTGAAGCTTTCTTT
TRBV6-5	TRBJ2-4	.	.	CASSYDGKNIQYF	TGTGCCAGCAGTTACGACGGGAAAAACATTCAGTACTTC
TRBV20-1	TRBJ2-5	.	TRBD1	CSARDGQGGLETQYF	TGCAGTGCTAGAGATGGACAGGGAGGTTTGGAGACCCAGTACTTC
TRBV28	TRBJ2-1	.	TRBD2	CASSLLDGGAHNEQFF	TGTGCCAGCAGCCTCCTCGACGGGGGGGCCCACAATGAGCAGTTCTTC
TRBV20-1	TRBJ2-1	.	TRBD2	CSARFSSGGSGVRNEQFF	TGCAGTGCTAGATTCTCTAGCGGGGGGTCCGGGGTGAGAAATGAGCAGTTCTTC
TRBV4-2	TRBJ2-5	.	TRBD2	CASSQVTAGGSQETQYF	TGTGCCAGCAGCCAAGTGACGGCGGGGGGAAGCCAAGAGACCCAGTACTTC
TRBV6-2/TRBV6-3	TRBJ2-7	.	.	CASSYQAASYEQYF	TGTGCCAGCAGTTACCAGGCAGCGTCCTACGAGCAGTACTTC
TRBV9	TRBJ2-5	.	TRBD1	CASSARDRELETQYF	TGTGCCAGCAGCGCTAGGGACAGGGAGTTGGAGACCCAGTACTTC
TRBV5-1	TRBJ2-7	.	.	CASSLGEGSPYEQYF	TGCGCCAGCAGCTTGGGTGAGGGGAGCCCCTACGAGCAGTACTTC
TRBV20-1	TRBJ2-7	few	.	CSASPGAVPYEQYF	TGCAGTGCTAGCCCCGGGGCAGTTCCCTACGAGCAGTACTTC
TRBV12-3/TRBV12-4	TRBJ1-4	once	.	CASSFRVIGEKLFF	TGTGCCAGCAGTTTCAGGGTAATCGGTGAAAAACTGTTTTTT
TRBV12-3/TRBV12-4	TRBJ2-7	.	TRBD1	CASSRLLGTYRGTSYEQYF	TGTGCCAGCAGTAGATTACTGGGAACCTACAGGGGGACATCCTACGAGCAGTACTTC